Here is one T cell receptor (beta chain) with its context. What it binds is not known. This sample was taken from a study of cytomegalovirus exposure and HLA in healthy donors. Overall study results and limits: In an earlier analysis, most TCR beta V segments were productive about 87% or about 30% of the time. A few V segments could not be told apart, such as TRBV6-2 and TRBV6-3, and were left out.

PCR used 60 Vbeta primers and 13 Jbeta primers. The table came from immunoSEQ multiplex PCR; TCRdb's copy has only in-frame clones and leaves some out. The sample includes some 190,000 clones, 75% to 90% of them seen just once. The CDR3 covers 15 residues. Germline assignment: CDR1 MNHEY and CDR2 SMNVEV (reference sequence). V lost 3 bases and J 4 bases, leaving 13 bases between the germline ends. The receptor's source is a man younger than 45 in good health and CMV-seronegative. The chain uses TRBV27 and TRBJ1-5, with D possibly being TRBD1 (5 bases). The sample comprised PBMCs. The CDR3 region has the DNA TGTGCCAGCAGTTTCTGGCCGACAGAGAATCAGCCCCAGCATTTT. Its translation: CASSFWPTENQPQHF.